The next 27 T cell receptor beta chains were all read from a single sample in a study of radiotherapy plus CTLA-4 blockade in lung cancer. TCRdb's table, derived via immunoSEQ multiplex PCR, lists solely in-frame clones and lacks some. The sample gives tens of thousands of clones, about 76% of which show up once; 8.5% is in the top ten. The sequencing here drew on peripheral blood, taken from a patient treated with radiotherapy plus ipilimumab. The receptors derive from a human donor with non-small cell lung cancer who had a complete response to radiotherapy plus ipilimumab.

This clone has just one count. V is TRBV10-3 and J is TRBJ1-1; 8 nucleotides match TRBD1. The CDR3 extends over 13 amino acids. Germline CDR1 is ENHRY and CDR2 is SYGVKD. Unmatched junction bases numbered 2, after V lost 5 bases and J lost 3 bases. The CDR3 spells CAISPGQDTEAFF. As DNA, the CDR3 is TGTGCCATCAGTCCGGGACAGGACACTGAAGCTTTCTTT.

This CDR3 reads CASSQELRDTQYF. The CDR3 DNA follows: TGCGCCAGCAGCCAAGAACTTAGAGATACGCAGTATTTT. V is TRBV5-1 and J is TRBJ2-3; D is ambiguous. Germline V gene lookup returns CDR1 SGHRS and CDR2 YFSETQ. V gave up 4 bases and J gave up 5 bases, with 11 bases separating them. This CDR3 spans 13 amino acids. The full variable domain, in which reference TRBV5-1 and TRBJ2-3 provide the parts outside the CDR3, is KAGVTQTPRYLIKTRGQQVTLSCSPISGHRSVSWYQQTPGQGLQFLFEYFSETQRNKGNFPGRFSGRQFSNSRSEMNVSTLELGDSALYLCASSQELRDTQYFGPGTRLTVL.

The chain carries TRBV29-1 and TRBJ1-2; perhaps TRBD1 as D (5 bases). CDR1 SQVTM and CDR2 ANQGSEA come from the germline V gene. CDR3 length: 11 amino acids. Trimming took off 6 bases at V and 7 bases at J, with 12 bases between the two ends. The CDR3 coding sequence is TGCAGCGTGGGGCAAAGCTCTGGCTACACCTTC. Translation: CSVGQSSGYTF.

About this clone: Other DNA sequences in this specimen translate into the identical CDR3. V and J are TRBV10-3 and TRBJ2-5; 7 bases are shared with TRBD1. CDR1 and CDR2 (germline): ENHRY, SYGVKD. The CDR3 contains 15 residues. Trimming cost V 6 bases and J 2 bases; bases outside gene matches: 9. The CDR3 sequence is CAISPRQGPQETQYF. The CDR3 nucleotides read TGTGCCATCAGCCCTCGACAGGGACCTCAAGAGACCCAGTACTTC.

The J gene is TRBJ1-1, the V gene TRBV30; D is undetermined. In germline, CDR1 is GTSNPN, CDR2 SVGIG (reference sequence). The germline V and J ends were trimmed by 4 bases and 1 base, with 16 bases remaining between them. The length of the CDR3 is 15 residues. As DNA, the CDR3 is TGTGCCTGGAACCCGGGAGGGTGGGAGAACACTGAAGCTTTCTTT. Translating gives CAWNPGGWENTEAFF.

This clone occurred a few times. The rearrangement links TRBV6-5 to TRBJ1-6; TRBD1 might be the D (6 bases). This CDR3 is built from 14 residues. Trimming left V 7 bases short and J 7 bases short, with 14 bases between. Germline loops: CDR1 MNHEY, CDR2 SVGAGI. The CDR3 bases are TGTGCCAGCACCTCCCGAAGGGGGAATTCACCCCTCCACTTT. Encoded protein: CASTSRRGNSPLHF.

The chain has TRBV4-1 and TRBJ2-7; D not resolved. Trimming cost V 4 bases and J 3 bases, with 10 bases left between them. This CDR3 spans 13 amino acids. Germline V CDR1 and CDR2: MGHRA, YSYEKL. As DNA, the CDR3 is TGCGCCAGCAGCCCATCGGCGGACTACGAGCAGTACGTC. Translated, it gives CASSPSADYEQYV.

The J gene is TRBJ1-2, the V gene TRBV5-5, with TRBD1 matching over 7 bases. Trimming removed 4 bases from V and 2 bases from J; junction bases left unmatched: 8. The germline V gene has CDR1 SGHKS and CDR2 YYEKEE (reference sequence). CDR3 length: 15 residues. The CDR3 DNA sequence: TGTGCCAGCAGCCCCTACGCGACAGGGAACTATGGCTACACCTTC. It encodes CASSPYATGNYGYTF.

Only a few counts were recorded for this clone. This chain links TRBV11-3 with TRBJ1-2; 11 nucleotides align to TRBD1. The CDR3 is 15 amino acids. Germline V CDR1 and CDR2: SGHNT, YENEEA. V shed 5 bases and J 3 bases; nucleotides not matched to a gene: 5. CDR3 sequence (DNA): TGTGCCAGCAGCCGAAGGACAGGGGGCTACTATGGCTACACCTTC. It yields the protein CASSRRTGGYYGYTF. The full variable domain, with the rest looked up from reference TRBV11-3 and TRBJ1-2, is EAGVVQSPRYKIIEKKQPVAFWCNPISGHNTLYWYLQNLGQGPELLIRYENEEAVDDSQLPKDRFSAERLKGVDSTLKIQPAELGDSAVYLCASSRRTGGYYGYTFGSGTRLTVV.

This chain links TRBV27 with TRBJ1-2; TRBD1 is a possible D gene (6 bases). This CDR3 contains 14 residues. In germline, CDR1 is MNHEY, CDR2 SMNVEV (reference sequence). The V gene lost 8 bases and the J gene lost 4 bases, with 17 bases spanning the gap. In DNA form, the CDR3 reads TGTGCCAGCTCAGATCCAGGGGTTAGCTATGGCTACACCTTC. This gives the protein CASSDPGVSYGYTF.

V gene TRBV7-2 combines with J gene TRBJ2-7, with 14 bases matching TRBD2. The trim removed 7 bases at V and 3 bases at J, leaving 8 bases unmatched. Per the germline V gene, CDR1 is SGHTA and CDR2 is FQGNSA. This CDR3 has 16 amino acids. CDR3 sequence (DNA): TGTGCCAGCAACGATATCGGGACTAGCGGGGGCTACGAGCAGTACTTC. This translates into CASNDIGTSGGYEQYF.

The rearrangement uses TRBV30 and TRBJ1-1; D possibly corresponds to TRBD1 (5 bases). CDR3 length: 15 amino acids. V gave up 7 bases and J gave up 1 base, with 19 bases separating them. Germline V lookup: CDR1 GTSNPN, CDR2 SVGIG (reference sequence). CDR3 residues: CASAPFGRANTEAFF. DNA of the CDR3: TGTGCCTCCGCCCCGTTTGGCAGGGCGAACACTGAAGCTTTCTTT. Combining the CDR3 with reference TRBV30 and TRBJ1-1 gives the whole variable domain SQTIHQWPATLVQPVGSPLSLECTVEGTSNPNLYWYRQAAGRGLQLLFYSVGIGQISSEVPQNLSASRPQDRQFILSSKKLLLSDSGFYLCASAPFGRANTEAFFGQGTRLTVV.

This clone was seen only a few times. The chain is built from TRBV2 and TRBJ2-7, with 10 bases identical to TRBD1. V dropped 0 bases and J dropped 7; count of bases not matched to a gene: 9. This CDR3 has 16 residues. Germline lookup yields CDR1 SNHLY and CDR2 FYNNEI. CDR3 region: CASSEAKRQGAREQYF. DNA of the CDR3: TGTGCCAGCAGTGAAGCGAAACGACAGGGGGCGCGGGAGCAGTACTTC.

The gene calls are TRBV28 and TRBJ2-7; the D gene is possibly TRBD2 (5 bases). The CDR3 is 13 amino acids. The V gene's germline CDR1 is MDHEN and CDR2 SYDVKM. V lost 8 bases to trimming and J lost 2 bases, with 13 bases between them. CDR3 sequence (DNA): TGTGCCAGCCATACGGGGAAAACCTACGAGCAGTACTTC. Protein sequence: CASHTGKTYEQYF.

The chain carries TRBV5-1 and TRBJ1-4; D is uncertain. The CDR3 is made up of 15 amino acids. Germline values: CDR1 SGHRS, CDR2 YFSETQ. Between the trimmed V and J ends, which lost 0 bases and 6 bases, there was a span of 12 bases. Here the CDR3 DNA reads TGCGCCAGCAGCTTGGGTTACAGCGGGGATGAAAAACTGTTTTTT. Protein product: CASSLGYSGDEKLFF.

This chain's CDR3 is CASSLIPGQGSEKLFF. As DNA, the CDR3 is TGTGCCAGCAGCTTAATCCCGGGACAGGGAAGTGAAAAACTGTTTTTT. This sequence joins TRBV7-9 and TRBJ1-4; 9 bases are a match to TRBD1. This CDR3 spans 16 amino acids. The trim removed 2 bases at V and 7 bases at J, leaving 8 bases unmatched. CDR1 and CDR2 from the germline V gene are SEHNR and FQNEAQ (reference sequence).

This chain joins TRBV5-4 and TRBJ2-7; 11 positions agree with TRBD1. Germline V gives CDR1 SGHNT, CDR2 YYREEE (reference sequence). V dropped 1 base and J dropped 7; count of bases not matched to a gene: 10. The CDR3 contains 16 residues. Written as DNA, the CDR3 is TGTGCCAGCAGCTTGCGACGGACAGGGGGCAGAAAAGAGCAGTACTTC. Protein sequence: CASSLRRTGGRKEQYF.

The chain combines TRBV7-2 with TRBJ1-2; D call uncertain. This CDR3 spans 14 amino acids. CDR1 and CDR2 from the germline V gene are SGHTA and FQGNSA. The germline V and J ends were trimmed by 5 bases and 2 bases, with 12 bases remaining between them. CDR3 protein: CASSKDFANYGYTF. CDR3 coding DNA: TGTGCCAGCAGCAAAGACTTTGCGAACTATGGCTACACCTTC.

The V and J genes are TRBV30 and TRBJ1-5; no clear D gene. The CDR3 runs 13 residues. Germline lookup yields CDR1 GTSNPN and CDR2 SVGIG (reference sequence). V lost 3 bases and J 0 bases, leaving 6 bases between the germline ends. The CDR3: CAWRRDSNQPQHF. CDR3 DNA: TGTGCCTGGAGGAGGGATAGCAATCAGCCCCAGCATTTT.

The chain recombines TRBV19 with TRBJ2-5, with D perhaps TRBD2 (6 bases). CDR1 and CDR2 from the germline V gene are LNHDA and SQIVND (reference sequence). CDR3 length: 14 residues. Trimming took 3 bases from V and 11 from J, leaving 19 bases between them. CDR3 sequence reads: CASSIVGGAWEQYF. CDR3 coding DNA: TGTGCCAGTAGTATCGTGGGCGGGGCCTGGGAGCAGTACTTC.

Of note for this clone: Within the sample, other DNA sequences also encode this same CDR3. This sequence joins TRBV4-1 and TRBJ1-2; D ambiguous. With 6 bases removed from V and 7 bases from J, the gap between germline ends came to 21 bases. Germline V gene lookup returns CDR1 MGHRA and CDR2 YSYEKL. The CDR3 is 15 amino acids. The CDR3 nucleotides are TGCGCCAGCAGTCCGGGCCGTGGAGGTGGCTTTGGCTACACCTTC. Its translation: CASSPGRGGGFGYTF.

CDR3 residues: CSVEDTYLGGIQYF. CDR3 nucleotide sequence: TGCAGCGTTGAAGATACCTATCTTGGCGGCATTCAGTACTTC. The J gene is TRBJ2-4, the V gene TRBV29-1; D ambiguous. The CDR3 is 14 amino acids. Between the trimmed V and J ends, which lost 0 bases and 9 bases, there was a span of 15 bases. The germline gives CDR1 SQVTM, CDR2 ANQGSEA.

This chain uses TRBV7-9 with TRBJ2-3; 10 positions agree with TRBD1. The CDR3 spans 15 residues. Germline lookup yields CDR1 SEHNR and CDR2 FQNEAQ (reference sequence). J was trimmed by 5 bases and V by 3 bases; bases with no gene match: 5. CDR3 bases: TGTGCCAGCAGCTTCGGACAGGGGGGGGGAGATACGCAGTATTTT. It is translated as CASSFGQGGGDTQYF. Full variable domain (rest looked up from reference TRBV7-9 and TRBJ2-3): DTGVSQNPRHKITKRGQNVTFRCDPISEHNRLYWYRQTLGQGPEFLTYFQNEAQLEKSRLLSDRFSAERPKGSFSTLEIQRTEQGDSAMYLCASSFGQGGGDTQYFGPGTRLTVL.

In this sample, this clone turned up a few times. The chain links TRBV18 to TRBJ2-2; TRBD1 might be the D (6 bases). The CDR3 runs to 15 residues. Germline CDR1 is KGHSH and CDR2 is LQKENI. V lost 2 bases, J lost 1 base, and 8 bases lay in between. The CDR3 DNA reads as TGTGCCAGCTCACCAGCAGGGGAGAACACCGGGGAGCTGTTTTTT. It specifies CASSPAGENTGELFF.

This chain connects TRBV7-6 to TRBJ2-6, with D tentatively TRBD1 (8 bases). Germline CDR1 SGHVS, CDR2 FNYEAQ. This CDR3 comprises 17 residues. V lost 1 base and J 3 bases, leaving 13 bases between the germline ends. The CDR3 DNA reads as TGTGCCAGCAGCTTAGTCGGGGGGACAGGTGGGGCCAACGTCCTGACTTTC. Translation gives CASSLVGGTGGANVLTF.

This chain joins TRBV5-1 and TRBJ2-3; 8 bases line up with TRBD2. Germline CDR1 reads SGHRS; CDR2 reads YFSETQ. The CDR3 has 18 residues. V lost 3 bases and J lost 0; bases outside the gene matches: 12. This CDR3 reads CASSSLSAPGGSTDTQYF. The DNA for the CDR3 is TGCGCCAGCAGCTCCCTTTCCGCGCCGGGAGGGAGCACAGATACGCAGTATTTT.

The chain recombines TRBV29-1 with TRBJ1-2, with D perhaps matching TRBD1 (6 bases). Germline CDR1 reads SQVTM; CDR2 reads ANQGSEA. V lost 7 bases and J 4 bases, leaving 19 bases between the germline ends. CDR3 size: 14 residues. CDR3 bases: TGCAGCGACCGACGGGACACTCCCCTCTATGGCTACACCTTC. Translated, it gives CSDRRDTPLYGYTF.